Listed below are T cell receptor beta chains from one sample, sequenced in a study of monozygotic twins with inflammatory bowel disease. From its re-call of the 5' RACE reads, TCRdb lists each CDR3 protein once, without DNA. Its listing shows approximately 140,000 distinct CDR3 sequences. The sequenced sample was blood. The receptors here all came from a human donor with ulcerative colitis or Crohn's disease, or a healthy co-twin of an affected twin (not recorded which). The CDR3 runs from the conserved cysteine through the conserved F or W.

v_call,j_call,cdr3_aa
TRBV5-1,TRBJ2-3,CASSPRALDTQYF
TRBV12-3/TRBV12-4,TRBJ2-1,CASSLRQAGGNEQFF
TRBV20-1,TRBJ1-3,CSASDQALLSSGNTIYF
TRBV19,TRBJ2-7,CASSIRVTYEQYF
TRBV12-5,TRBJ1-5,CASGPTGLGQPQHF
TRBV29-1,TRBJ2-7,CSVERGGPRYEQYF
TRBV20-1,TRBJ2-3,CSAPVATVSTDTQYF
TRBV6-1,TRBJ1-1,CASSRGLGAFF
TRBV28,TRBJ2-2,CASSSSGGTGELFF
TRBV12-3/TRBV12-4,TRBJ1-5,CASVSNRNSNQPQHF
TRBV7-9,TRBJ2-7,CASSLGRSSYEQYF
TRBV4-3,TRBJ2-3,CASSQDRRGGSTDTQYF
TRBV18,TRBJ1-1,CASSPRGEGTEAFF
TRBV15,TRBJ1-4,CATSRDDAGFNEKLFF
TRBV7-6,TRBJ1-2,CASSSGQGRGYTF
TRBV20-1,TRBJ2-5,CSAPPAGEETQYF
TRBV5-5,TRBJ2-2,CASSSFGTTNTGELFF
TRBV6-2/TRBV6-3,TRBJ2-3,CASRTTSRATDTQYF
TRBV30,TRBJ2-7,CAWKRGYEQYF
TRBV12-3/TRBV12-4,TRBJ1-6,CASSLTYLIASPLHF
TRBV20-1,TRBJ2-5,CSAREGLTGTQYF
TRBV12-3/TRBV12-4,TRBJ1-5,CATRGTGNQPQHF
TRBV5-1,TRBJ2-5,CASSLANRGGETQYF
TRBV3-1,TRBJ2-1,CASSQDTGLDEQFF
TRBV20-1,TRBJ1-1,CSTHRGMNTEAFF
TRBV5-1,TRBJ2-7,CASSLEGLQGAEQYF
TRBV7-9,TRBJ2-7,CASSFSGDSYEQYF
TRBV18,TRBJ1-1,CASSPRQQVNTEAFF
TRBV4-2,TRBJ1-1,CASSNGVNTEAFF
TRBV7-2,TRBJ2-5,CASSLGSSPWVETQYF
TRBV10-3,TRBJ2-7,CAISPGLAHTSYEQYF
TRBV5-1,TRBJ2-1,CASSRDRADEQFF
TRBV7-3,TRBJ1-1,CASSPGTGGTEAFF
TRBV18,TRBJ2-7,CASSPGTPWEQYF
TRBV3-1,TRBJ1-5,CASSQAGQGSGQPQHF
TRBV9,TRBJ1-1,CASSPRTINTEAFF
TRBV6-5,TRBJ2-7,CASSYDGVDDVEQYF
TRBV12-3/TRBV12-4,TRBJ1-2,CASSLRQGDSYGYTF
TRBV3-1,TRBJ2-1,CASSQERGLGSYNEQFF
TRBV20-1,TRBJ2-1,CSASDYSGTGWDEQFF
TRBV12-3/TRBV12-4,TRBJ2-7,CASSLDDRSSSYEQYF
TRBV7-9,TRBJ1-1,CASSLDVPRGAFF
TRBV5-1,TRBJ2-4,CASSSGPMPANIQYF
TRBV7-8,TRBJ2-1,CASSLDGGGYYNEQFF
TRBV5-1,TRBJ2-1,CASSLDRRNEQFF
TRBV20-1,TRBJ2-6,CSASLQGSGANVLTF
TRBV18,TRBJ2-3,CASSPPTQSTDTQYF
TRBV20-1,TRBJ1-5,CSAYDREGQPQHF
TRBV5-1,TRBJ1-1,CASSLRQMNTEAFF
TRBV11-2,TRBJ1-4,CASSFTGQGEKLFF
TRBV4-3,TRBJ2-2,CASSSGDLTGELFF
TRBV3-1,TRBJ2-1,CASSHSGRGDEQFF
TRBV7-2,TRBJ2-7,CASSYVTGTYEQYF
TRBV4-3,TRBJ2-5,CASSQEAGQETQYF
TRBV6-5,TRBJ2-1,CASSYQTGRYNEQFF
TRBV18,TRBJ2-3,CASSPFGGPPSTDTQYF
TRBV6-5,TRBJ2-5,CASSYSGLYQETQYF
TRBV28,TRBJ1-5,CASRYRDYSNQPQHF
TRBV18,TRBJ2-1,CASSPGAGSYNEQFF
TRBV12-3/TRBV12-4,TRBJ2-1,CASRPSGTSVKNEQFF